This paragraph covers one T cell receptor (beta chain) sequence. What it binds is unknown. Germline trimming cut 6 bases from V and 2 bases from J; bases unmatched to any gene: 5. Germline loops: CDR1 SGHTA, CDR2 FQGNSA. There are 14 residues in the CDR3. Unique molecular identifiers were used to barcode this TCRbeta library. One entry per CDR3 protein, called by TCRdb with MiXCR from the PCR reads. Among a few hundred thousand distinct CDR3 sequences, approximately 30% were seen once, and the ten largest hold just over 35%. The source of the sample is a study of T-cell reconstitution after alpha-beta-depleted transplantation in children. Study findings and constraints: The study traced high day-60 TCRbeta diversity in some patients to surviving recipient T cells and thymic progenitors.

The sequence derives from a boy under two years old with Wiskott-Aldrich syndrome, due to receive a stem cell transplant. Sequences were derived from PBMCs, sampled before TCRalphabeta/CD19-depleted stem cell transplant. This sequence joins TRBV7-2 and TRBJ2-5, with 8 bases identical to TRBD1. CDR3 residues: CASRQGQVQETQYF. CDR3 DNA sequence: TGTGCCAGCAGACAGGGACAGGTGCAAGAGACCCAGTACTTC.